The 23 T cell receptor beta chains below all came from one sample that was sequenced in a study of blood T cell repertoires in COVID-19. Data came from immunoSEQ multiplex PCR; TCRdb stores just in-frame clones and leaves some out. The data contain 200,000 to 250,000 clones, roughly nine tenths of them seen just once; the ten biggest clones take up 2.2%. The sample consisted of peripheral blood. These TCRs come from a woman aged 45 to 65 with acute or convalescent COVID-19.

V usage is TRBV6-5 and J usage is TRBJ2-5; D is perhaps TRBD1 (5 bases). Trimming shortened V by 3 bases and J by 1 base, and 9 bases separated the two germline ends. This CDR3 has 14 residues. CDR1 is MNHEY, CDR2 SVGAGI, per germline. This CDR3 is CASSYPDSQETQYF. Here the CDR3 DNA reads TGTGCCAGCAGTTATCCCGACAGCCAAGAGACCCAGTACTTC.

This clone has just one count. The chain uses TRBV10-3 and TRBJ2-7; tentative D call: TRBD1 (5 bases). CDR3 length: 13 amino acids. V lost 8 bases to trimming and J lost 2 bases, with 13 bases between them. The V gene's germline CDR1 is ENHRY and CDR2 SYGVKD. The CDR3 DNA sequence: TGTGCCATCGCGTCCGGACAAGCCTACGAGCAGTACTTC. Translated: CAIASGQAYEQYF.

V is TRBV5-6 and J is TRBJ1-3, with no clear D. The CDR3 is made up of 14 amino acids. CDR1 SGHDT and CDR2 YYEEEE come from the germline V gene. The germline V and J ends were trimmed by 4 bases and 2 bases, with 10 bases remaining between them. This chain's CDR3 is CASSQLLPGNTIYF. The CDR3 region has the DNA TGTGCCAGCAGCCAGTTGCTCCCTGGAAACACCATATATTTT.

This chain uses TRBV29-1 with TRBJ1-2, with a weak D call TRBD1 (6 bases). Trimming took off 4 bases at V and 1 base at J, with 10 bases between the two ends. Germline CDR1 is SQVTM and CDR2 is ANQGSEA. The CDR3 is 13 amino acids. The CDR3 DNA reads TGCAGCGTTGGCGGACAGTTTAACTATGGCTACACCTTC. The encoded protein is CSVGGQFNYGYTF. Together with reference TRBV29-1 and TRBJ1-2, the CDR3 gives the full variable domain: SAVISQKPSRDICQRGTSLTIQCQVDSQVTMMFWYRQQPGQSLTLIATANQGSEATYESGFVIDKFPISRPNLTFSTLTVSNMSPEDSSIYLCSVGGQFNYGYTFGSGTRLTVV.

The genes are TRBV5-4 and TRBJ2-3; TRBD1 aligns across 7 bases. Germline CDR1 is SGHNT and CDR2 is YYREEE (reference sequence). The V and J ends lost 4 bases and 2 bases, in that order; junction bases with no gene match: 4. The CDR3 is made up of 14 amino acids. The DNA of the CDR3 is TGTGCCAGCAGCACGGGACAGCCCACAGATACGCAGTATTTT. This translates into CASSTGQPTDTQYF.

This clone was observed a handful of times. For the CDR3, the DNA is TGTGCCAGCAGCCATTCGGGACAGGGAAGTGTCTGGGGCTACACCTTC. Translated: CASSHSGQGSVWGYTF. This chain links TRBV7-8 with TRBJ1-2; 9 bases agree with TRBD1. CDR1 is SGHVS and CDR2 is FQNEAQ in the germline V gene. J gave up 8 bases and V 5 bases, and 15 bases lay outside the gene matches. This CDR3 comprises 16 residues.

This clone was seen only once. The chain combines TRBV5-3 with TRBJ1-2; D is unresolved. Being an ORF, TRBV5-3 has a function that is uncertain. The length of the CDR3 is 14 residues. The V and J ends lost 1 base and 2 bases respectively, with 9 bases between them. CDR3 sequence reads: CARSLNPGNYGYTF. The CDR3 nucleotides read TGTGCCAGAAGCTTGAATCCGGGGAACTATGGCTACACCTTC.

The J gene is TRBJ2-1, the V gene TRBV4-1; 12 bases are shared with TRBD2. The CDR3 is 16 residues long. CDR1 is MGHRA, CDR2 YSYEKL, per germline. J lost 8 bases, V lost 0 bases, and 5 bases had no gene match. In DNA form, the CDR3 reads TGCGCCAGCAGCCAAGATTCTAGCGGGGGGGCCCATGAGCAGTTCTTC. Amino acid sequence: CASSQDSSGGAHEQFF.

The chain joins TRBV6-5 to TRBJ2-1; 7 bases line up with TRBD2. The V gene end was trimmed by 1 base and the J gene end by 10 bases; junction bases not matched to a gene: 4. The CDR3 sequence is 13 residues long. In germline, CDR1 is MNHEY, CDR2 SVGAGI. CDR3: CASSYWRESEQFF. The CDR3 region has the DNA TGTGCCAGCAGTTACTGGCGGGAGTCCGAGCAGTTCTTC.

The V and J genes are TRBV27 and TRBJ1-2, with D possibly matching TRBD1 (5 bases). CDR1 is MNHEY, CDR2 SMNVEV, per germline (reference sequence). Trimming left V 0 bases short and J 2 bases short, with 7 bases between. The length of the CDR3 is 14 residues. CDR3 region: CASSLSGQNYGYTF. In DNA, the CDR3 is TGTGCCAGCAGTTTATCGGGGCAGAACTATGGCTACACCTTC.

The rearrangement joins TRBV7-9 to TRBJ2-5, with D perhaps matching TRBD2 (6 bases). CDR1 and CDR2 (germline): SEHNR, FQNEAQ (reference sequence). CDR3 length: 16 residues. V dropped 2 bases and J dropped 7 bases, with 20 bases sitting between them. As DNA, the CDR3 is TGTGCCAGCAGCTTACAGGACTACCGCCACCCGGGGACCCAGTACTTC. It codes for CASSLQDYRHPGTQYF.

The chain employs TRBV19 and TRBJ2-5, with 7 positions matching TRBD2. The CDR3 sequence is 14 residues long. Germline V lookup: CDR1 LNHDA, CDR2 SQIVND (reference sequence). V shed 3 bases and J 1 base; nucleotides not matched to a gene: 2. CDR3 sequence: CASSITSAQETQYF. The CDR3 coding sequence is TGTGCCAGTAGTATTACTAGCGCCCAAGAGACCCAGTACTTC.

The rearrangement joins TRBV7-2 to TRBJ2-5; 11 bases line up with TRBD2. In germline, CDR1 is SGHTA, CDR2 FQGNSA. This CDR3 comprises 18 residues. With 1 base clipped from V and 4 bases from J, the junction kept 11 bases outside the gene matches. CDR3 region: CASSLGALLAGVGETQYF. Written as DNA, the CDR3 is TGTGCCAGCAGCTTAGGGGCTTTACTAGCGGGGGTCGGAGAGACCCAGTACTTC.

The chain couples TRBV10-3 to TRBJ1-3; unclear D gene. V was clipped by 2 bases and J by 0 bases, with 8 bases between them. Germline-derived CDR1 and CDR2 are ENHRY and SYGVKD. This CDR3 has 15 amino acids. The CDR3 sequence: CAISEVLSSGNTIYF. For the CDR3, the DNA is TGTGCCATCAGTGAGGTCCTGAGCTCTGGAAACACCATATATTTT.

The chain's CDR3 is CASSLHPDSGTYEQYF. CDR3 bases: TGTGCCAGCAGCTTGCACCCAGATAGCGGAACCTACGAGCAGTACTTC. The chain is built from TRBV5-5 and TRBJ2-7; possibly TRBD2 for D (6 bases). Trimming took off 1 base at V and 2 bases at J, with 16 bases between the two ends. Germline loops: CDR1 SGHKS, CDR2 YYEKEE (reference sequence). The CDR3 extends over 16 amino acids.

This chain connects TRBV5-5 to TRBJ2-7; D not resolved. Germline V CDR1 and CDR2: SGHKS, YYEKEE (reference sequence). The V end was cut by 2 bases, the J end by 0 bases, with 12 bases between. The CDR3 loop spans 15 amino acids. The DNA of the CDR3 is TGTGCCAGCAGCTTTTCACTTATGAGCTCCTACGAGCAGTACTTC. Translation: CASSFSLMSSYEQYF.

This clone was found once. This chain connects TRBV7-9 to TRBJ1-2, with D possibly being TRBD1 (5 bases). The CDR3 loop spans 13 amino acids. Deletions cut 5 bases from V and 2 bases from J, with 9 bases between. Germline V gene sequence: CDR1 SEHNR, CDR2 FQNEAQ (reference sequence). CDR3 sequence reads: CASSPRQNYGYTF. Here the CDR3 DNA reads TGTGCCAGCAGCCCCAGACAGAACTATGGCTACACCTTC.

This chain joins TRBV5-4 and TRBJ2-3, with TRBD2 identical over 7 bases. V trimming: 1 base; J trimming: 5 bases; junction bases outside the gene matches: 7. Germline CDR1 is SGHNT and CDR2 is YYREEE (reference sequence). The CDR3 has 15 residues. This CDR3 is CASSLKRGVEDTQYF. CDR3 DNA sequence: TGTGCCAGCAGCTTGAAACGGGGGGTCGAAGATACGCAGTATTTT.

This clone has just a few counts. At one end, the junction sequence differs from germline, possibly due to a read error. Other DNA sequences in this sample translate to the same CDR3. The V and J genes are TRBV19 and TRBJ1-2; 8 bases agree with TRBD1. Germline assignment: CDR1 LNHDA and CDR2 SQIVND (reference sequence). The length of the CDR3 is 13 residues. Here the CDR3 DNA reads TGTGCCAGTAGTTCCGGGACAGGACATGGATACACCTTC. Translation: CASSSGTGHGYTF.

The chain combines TRBV25-1 with TRBJ2-5; TRBD1 might be the D (6 bases). Trimming took off 3 bases at V and 4 bases at J, with 12 bases between the two ends. The CDR3 is 14 residues long. CDR1 is MGHDK, CDR2 SYGVNS, per germline. In DNA, the CDR3 is TGTGCCAGCAGTGATCTCCTCAGGGGAGAGACCCAGTACTTC. Residues: CASSDLLRGETQYF.

CDR3 loop: CASGTGESTF. The CDR3 DNA sequence: TGTGCCAGCGGTACAGGGGAGTCCACCTTC. The gene calls are TRBV2 and TRBJ1-2; TRBD1 matches at 7 bases. Germline lookup yields CDR1 SNHLY and CDR2 FYNNEI. CDR3 length: 10 amino acids. V lost 8 bases, J lost 13 bases, and 7 bases stayed unmatched.

The chain recombines TRBV9 with TRBJ2-1, with 8 bases matching TRBD2. In germline, CDR1 is SGDLS, CDR2 YYNGEE. The CDR3 has 15 amino acids. Unmatched junction bases numbered 6, after V lost 0 bases and J lost 7 bases. CDR3 protein: CASSVEGGRLNEQFF. The CDR3 DNA reads as TGTGCCAGCAGCGTAGAGGGCGGGAGGCTTAATGAGCAGTTCTTC. The full variable domain, its missing parts supplied by reference TRBV9 and TRBJ2-1, is DSGVTQTPKHLITATGQRVTLRCSPRSGDLSVYWYQQSLDQGLQFLIQYYNGEERAKGNILERFSAQQFPDLHSELNLSSLELGDSALYFCASSVEGGRLNEQFFGPGTRLTVL.

The rearrangement joins TRBV30 to TRBJ1-2; D is possibly TRBD1 (6 bases). In germline, CDR1 is GTSNPN, CDR2 SVGIG (reference sequence). This CDR3 is built from 12 residues. The V end lost 3 bases, the J end lost 10 bases, and 15 bases lay between the germline ends. The CDR3 sequence: CAWRPITGHYTF. The CDR3 DNA sequence: TGTGCCTGGAGACCTATCACAGGGCACTACACCTTC.